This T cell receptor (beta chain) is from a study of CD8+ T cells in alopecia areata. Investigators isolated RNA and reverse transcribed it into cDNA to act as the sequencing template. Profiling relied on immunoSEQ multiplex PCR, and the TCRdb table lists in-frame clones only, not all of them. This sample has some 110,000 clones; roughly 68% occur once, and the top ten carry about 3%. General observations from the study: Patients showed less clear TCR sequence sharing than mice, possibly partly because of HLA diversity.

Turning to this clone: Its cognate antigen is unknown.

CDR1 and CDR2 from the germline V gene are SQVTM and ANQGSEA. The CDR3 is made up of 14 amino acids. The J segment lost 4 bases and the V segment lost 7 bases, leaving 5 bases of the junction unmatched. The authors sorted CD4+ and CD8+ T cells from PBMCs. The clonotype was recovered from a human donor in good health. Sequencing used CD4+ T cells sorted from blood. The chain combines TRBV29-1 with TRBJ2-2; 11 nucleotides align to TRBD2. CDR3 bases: TGCAGCGGCCTTAGCGGGGGGGTCACCGGGGAGCTGTTTTTT. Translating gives CSGLSGGVTGELFF.